These T cell receptor beta chains were read from a single sample in a study of cytotoxic CD8 clonotypes in ibrutinib-treated CLL. Profiled with immunoSEQ multiplex PCR; TCRdb holds only in-frame clones, not every one. The top ten hold approximately 30% of the sample, which has roughly 100,000 clones, 60% to 80% seen once. This sample comprised PBMCs, obtained after 12 months of ibrutinib treatment. The receptors derive from a human donor with chronic lymphocytic leukemia. The CDR3 runs from the conserved cysteine through the conserved F or W. A D gene is named only where the DNA matches it firmly. The size of a clone is reported for some rows only, either as once, few or many, or as a class for expanded clones.

J gene: TRBJ1-1
D gene: TRBD1
V gene: TRBV9
clone size: few
CDR3 protein: CASSVGIGYQGGTEAFF
CDR3 DNA: TGTGCCAGCAGCGTAGGGATAGGATACCAGGGGGGGACTGAAGCTTTCTTT

J gene: TRBJ1-5
D gene: .
V gene: TRBV28
clone size: .
CDR3 protein: CASSSFNGGNQPQHF
CDR3 DNA: TGTGCCAGCAGTTCCTTCAATGGGGGCAATCAGCCCCAGCATTTT

J gene: TRBJ2-3
D gene: TRBD2
V gene: TRBV7-2
clone size: .
CDR3 protein: CASSVTRLAITDTQYF
CDR3 DNA: TGTGCCAGCAGCGTTACAAGACTAGCGATCACAGATACGCAGTATTTT

J gene: TRBJ1-1
D gene: .
V gene: TRBV5-1
clone size: .
CDR3 protein: CASSLPNTEAFF
CDR3 DNA: TGCGCCAGCAGCCTACCCAACACTGAAGCTTTCTTT

J gene: TRBJ2-5
D gene: .
V gene: TRBV6-1
clone size: .
CDR3 protein: CASSEVRQETQYF
CDR3 DNA: TGTGCCAGCAGTGAAGTTCGACAAGAGACCCAGTACTTC

J gene: TRBJ2-5
D gene: TRBD2
V gene: TRBV27
clone size: .
CDR3 protein: CASSQGGGLGETQYF
CDR3 DNA: TGTGCCAGCAGTCAAGGCGGGGGTCTAGGGGAGACCCAGTACTTC

J gene: TRBJ1-1
D gene: TRBD1
V gene: TRBV28
clone size: once
CDR3 protein: CASSSPGTGNTEAFF
CDR3 DNA: TGTGCCAGCAGTAGTCCCGGGACAGGGAACACTGAAGCTTTCTTT

J gene: TRBJ1-4
D gene: .
V gene: TRBV6-1
clone size: .
CDR3 protein: CASSPLSQGVEKLFF
CDR3 DNA: TGTGCCAGCAGTCCTCTGAGCCAGGGCGTCGAAAAACTGTTTTTT

J gene: TRBJ2-3
D gene: .
V gene: TRBV5-1
clone size: .
CDR3 protein: CASSGGAFTDTQYF
CDR3 DNA: TGCGCCAGCAGCGGTGGGGCGTTCACAGATACGCAGTATTTT

J gene: TRBJ1-5
D gene: .
V gene: TRBV5-5
clone size: .
CDR3 protein: CASSQGSDQPQHF
CDR3 DNA: TGTGCCAGCAGCCAAGGTTCGGATCAGCCCCAGCATTTT

J gene: TRBJ2-6
D gene: .
V gene: TRBV7-2
clone size: .
CDR3 protein: CASSASGANVLTF
CDR3 DNA: TGTGCCAGCAGCGCCTCTGGGGCCAACGTCCTGACTTTC

J gene: TRBJ1-5
D gene: .
V gene: TRBV9
clone size: .
CDR3 protein: CASSVDLSNQPQHF
CDR3 DNA: TGTGCCAGCAGCGTAGATTTGAGCAATCAGCCCCAGCATTTT

J gene: TRBJ1-6
D gene: TRBD1
V gene: TRBV5-1
clone size: .
CDR3 protein: CASSSGTGWNSPLHF
CDR3 DNA: TGCGCCAGCAGCTCCGGGACAGGGTGGAATTCACCCCTCCACTTT

J gene: TRBJ2-2
D gene: TRBD1
V gene: TRBV7-2
clone size: .
CDR3 protein: CASSAGTGRTGELFF
CDR3 DNA: TGTGCCAGCAGCGCCGGGACAGGGCGGACCGGGGAGCTGTTTTTT

J gene: TRBJ1-2
D gene: .
V gene: TRBV14
clone size: .
CDR3 protein: CASSPTANYGYTF
CDR3 DNA: TGTGCCAGCAGCCCGACAGCTAACTATGGCTACACCTTC

J gene: TRBJ2-1
D gene: TRBD2
V gene: TRBV2
clone size: once
CDR3 protein: CASLLAGENEQFF
CDR3 DNA: TGTGCCAGCCTACTAGCGGGGGAGAATGAGCAGTTCTTC

J gene: TRBJ2-5
D gene: .
V gene: TRBV18
clone size: .
CDR3 protein: CASSLTETQYF
CDR3 DNA: TGTGCCAGCTCCTTAACAGAGACCCAGTACTTC

J gene: TRBJ2-7
D gene: .
V gene: TRBV6-6
clone size: .
CDR3 protein: CASSYTSTGQYF
CDR3 DNA: TGTGCCAGCAGTTACACTTCGACGGGGCAGTACTTC

J gene: TRBJ2-1
D gene: .
V gene: TRBV5-6
clone size: .
CDR3 protein: CASSLVGSNEQFF
CDR3 DNA: TGTGCCAGCAGCTTGGTGGGATCGAATGAGCAGTTCTTC

J gene: TRBJ2-5
D gene: .
V gene: TRBV5-1
clone size: .
CDR3 protein: CASSLFGGARETQYF
CDR3 DNA: TGCGCCAGCAGCTTGTTTGGAGGGGCGAGGGAGACCCAGTACTTC

J gene: TRBJ2-7
D gene: TRBD2
V gene: TRBV9
clone size: .
CDR3 protein: CASSGGGPPYEQYF
CDR3 DNA: TGTGCCAGCAGCGGGGGGGGACCCCCCTACGAGCAGTACTTC

J gene: TRBJ2-7
D gene: .
V gene: TRBV7-7
clone size: .
CDR3 protein: CASSLVYEQYF
CDR3 DNA: TGTGCCAGCAGCTTAGTCTACGAGCAGTACTTC

J gene: TRBJ1-5
D gene: TRBD1
V gene: TRBV19
clone size: .
CDR3 protein: CASSLGQPVEPQHF
CDR3 DNA: TGTGCCAGTAGCCTGGGACAGCCGGTTGAGCCCCAGCATTTT

J gene: TRBJ2-7
D gene: TRBD2
V gene: TRBV18
clone size: once
CDR3 protein: CASSPGLAGITYEQYF
CDR3 DNA: TGTGCCAGCTCACCGGGACTAGCGGGAATAACCTACGAGCAGTACTTC

J gene: TRBJ1-6
D gene: .
V gene: TRBV30
clone size: .
CDR3 protein: CAWMEGRSPLHF
CDR3 DNA: TGTGCCTGGATGGAGGGTAGATCACCCCTCCACTTT

J gene: TRBJ2-1
D gene: .
V gene: TRBV27
clone size: .
CDR3 protein: CASSPSTGYNEQFF
CDR3 DNA: TGTGCCAGCAGTCCTTCGACAGGCTACAATGAGCAGTTCTTC

J gene: TRBJ1-6
D gene: .
V gene: TRBV21-1
clone size: .
CDR3 protein: CASSSGESNSPLHF
CDR3 DNA: TGTGCCAGCAGTTCAGGGGAATCTAATTCACCCCTCCACTTT

J gene: TRBJ2-7
D gene: TRBD1
V gene: TRBV18
clone size: .
CDR3 protein: CASSPMTGVPYEQYF
CDR3 DNA: TGTGCCAGCTCACCGATGACAGGGGTTCCCTACGAGCAGTACTTC

J gene: TRBJ1-1
D gene: TRBD1
V gene: TRBV6-1
clone size: .
CDR3 protein: CASSRQGGGTEAFF
CDR3 DNA: TGTGCCAGCAGCCGACAGGGAGGGGGCACTGAAGCTTTCTTT

J gene: TRBJ1-1
D gene: TRBD1
V gene: TRBV7-8
clone size: .
CDR3 protein: CASSSQAGTVNTEAFF
CDR3 DNA: TGTGCCAGCAGCTCCCAGGCGGGGACAGTGAACACTGAAGCTTTCTTT

J gene: TRBJ2-1
D gene: .
V gene: TRBV5-4
clone size: .
CDR3 protein: CASSSRGSASYNEQFF
CDR3 DNA: TGTGCCAGCAGCTCCCGGGGGAGCGCCTCCTACAATGAGCAGTTCTTC

J gene: TRBJ2-5
D gene: TRBD2
V gene: TRBV7-2
clone size: .
CDR3 protein: CASSLSTSGSLTQYF
CDR3 DNA: TGTGCCAGCAGCTTAAGTACTAGCGGGTCCCTGACCCAGTACTTC

J gene: TRBJ1-1
D gene: TRBD1
V gene: TRBV6-1
clone size: .
CDR3 protein: CASSLQGAGAEAFF
CDR3 DNA: TGTGCCAGCAGTTTACAGGGGGCGGGGGCTGAAGCTTTCTTT

J gene: TRBJ2-7
D gene: TRBD2
V gene: TRBV4-3
clone size: .
CDR3 protein: CASSQDPRGGREQYF
CDR3 DNA: TGCGCCAGCAGCCAAGATCCTCGCGGGGGGCGGGAGCAGTACTTC

J gene: TRBJ2-7
D gene: .
V gene: TRBV9
clone size: .
CDR3 protein: CASSVEGSSYEQYF
CDR3 DNA: TGTGCCAGCAGCGTAGAGGGTAGCTCCTACGAGCAGTACTTC

J gene: TRBJ1-3
D gene: .
V gene: TRBV7-2
clone size: .
CDR3 protein: CASSLAAISGNTIYF
CDR3 DNA: TGTGCCAGCAGCTTGGCAGCGATCTCTGGAAACACCATATATTTT

J gene: TRBJ1-6
D gene: .
V gene: TRBV19
clone size: .
CDR3 protein: CASSIRGGTSSYNSPLHF
CDR3 DNA: TGTGCCAGTAGTATTCGGGGTGGGACGAGCTCCTATAATTCACCCCTCCACTTT

J gene: TRBJ2-6
D gene: .
V gene: TRBV5-6
clone size: .
CDR3 protein: CASSYYMGGGANVLTF
CDR3 DNA: TGTGCCAGCAGCTATTACATGGGAGGTGGGGCCAACGTCCTGACTTTC

J gene: TRBJ2-3
D gene: .
V gene: TRBV7-3
clone size: .
CDR3 protein: CASSLSQQDTQYF
CDR3 DNA: TGTGCCAGCAGCTTATCTCAGCAAGATACGCAGTATTTT

J gene: TRBJ2-5
D gene: .
V gene: TRBV6-6
clone size: .
CDR3 protein: CASRKGEVFGETQYF
CDR3 DNA: TGTGCCAGCAGAAAGGGAGAAGTTTTTGGAGAGACCCAGTACTTC

J gene: TRBJ2-1
D gene: .
V gene: TRBV4-1
clone size: .
CDR3 protein: CASSPWGNSYNEQFF
CDR3 DNA: TGCGCCAGCAGCCCTTGGGGGAACTCCTACAATGAGCAGTTCTTC

J gene: TRBJ1-1
D gene: .
V gene: TRBV5-1
clone size: .
CDR3 protein: CASSPGYTQMNTEAFF
CDR3 DNA: TGCGCCAGCAGCCCAGGGTATACGCAGATGAACACTGAAGCTTTCTTT

J gene: TRBJ2-4
D gene: TRBD1
V gene: TRBV7-2
clone size: .
CDR3 protein: CASSSWTGHGNIQYF
CDR3 DNA: TGTGCCAGCAGCTCATGGACAGGGCATGGAAACATTCAGTACTTC

J gene: TRBJ2-7
D gene: .
V gene: TRBV25-1
clone size: .
CDR3 protein: CASSESRALRRHEQYF
CDR3 DNA: TGTGCCAGCAGTGAATCCCGGGCATTACGTCGCCACGAGCAGTACTTC

J gene: TRBJ2-5
D gene: .
V gene: TRBV5-6
clone size: .
CDR3 protein: CASSLGPAGNQETQYF
CDR3 DNA: TGTGCCAGCAGCTTGGGCCCCGCAGGGAACCAAGAGACCCAGTACTTC

J gene: TRBJ1-6
D gene: TRBD1
V gene: TRBV6-6
clone size: .
CDR3 protein: CASSYPLQGADSPLHF
CDR3 DNA: TGTGCCAGCAGTTACCCCCTTCAGGGGGCAGATTCACCCCTCCACTTT

J gene: TRBJ1-3
D gene: .
V gene: TRBV9
clone size: once
CDR3 protein: CASSVVSGAVPGSGNTIYF
CDR3 DNA: TGTGCCAGCAGCGTAGTATCAGGGGCCGTCCCGGGCTCTGGAAACACCATATATTTT

J gene: TRBJ2-1
D gene: .
V gene: TRBV9
clone size: .
CDR3 protein: CASATSSSGQFF
CDR3 DNA: TGTGCCAGCGCAACTTCAAGCAGCGGCCAGTTCTTC